One sample yielded the 31 T cell receptor beta chains listed below, sequenced in a study of blood T cell repertoires in COVID-19. Method: immunoSEQ multiplex PCR; TCRdb's copy keeps in-frame clones and lacks some. The top ten hold approximately 6.2% of the sample, which has a few hundred thousand clones, 85% to 90% seen once. Source material: peripheral blood. These TCRs come from a man in his 60s who had recovered from COVID-19.

The chain joins TRBV7-2 to TRBJ2-1; 12 bases agree with TRBD2. Germline V lookup: CDR1 SGHTA, CDR2 FQGNSA. The V gene end was trimmed by 5 bases and the J gene end by 9 bases; junction bases not matched to a gene: 14. This CDR3 spans 17 amino acids. CDR3 amino acids: CASSAYASGGAKGEQFF. CDR3 coding DNA: TGTGCCAGCAGCGCCTACGCTAGCGGGGGGGCGAAAGGTGAGCAGTTCTTC.

The chain carries TRBV7-5 and TRBJ1-3. TRBV7-5 is labeled a pseudogene. This CDR3 has 17 amino acids. In DNA form, the CDR3 reads TGTGTCAGAAGCTTAGCCGGGAACGGTGGCTCTGGAAACACCATATATTTT. This translates into CVRSLAGNGGSGNTIYF.

This rearrangement joins TRBV4-2 to TRBJ1-1, with D unclear. From germline, CDR1 is LGHNA and CDR2 YNFKEQ. The CDR3 sequence is 16 residues long. V was shortened by 4 bases and J by 2 bases, with 17 bases between the two germline ends. CDR3 sequence (DNA): TGTGCCAGCAGCCCGGCGGGCCAGCCAGAAAACACTGAAGCTTTCTTT. It translates to CASSPAGQPENTEAFF.

The rearrangement joins TRBV5-1 to TRBJ2-2, with D hard to call. Germline values: CDR1 SGHRS, CDR2 YFSETQ. The germline V and J ends were trimmed by 2 bases and 5 bases, with 4 bases remaining between them. CDR3 length equals 12 residues. CDR3 sequence: CASSFPTGELFF. The DNA for the CDR3 is TGCGCCAGCAGCTTCCCGACCGGGGAGCTGTTTTTT.

V and J are TRBV19 and TRBJ2-2, with TRBD1 identical over 7 bases. Germline CDR1 is LNHDA and CDR2 is SQIVND (reference sequence). CDR3 length: 16 amino acids. The V segment lost 6 bases and the J segment 5 bases; nucleotides outside the gene matches: 12. The CDR3 loop is CASRPKGALQTGELFF. CDR3 coding DNA: TGTGCCAGTAGACCCAAGGGGGCTCTTCAGACCGGGGAGCTGTTTTTT.

The chain employs TRBV5-6 and TRBJ1-1, with D possibly being TRBD1 (6 bases). CDR1 and CDR2 (germline): SGHDT, YYEEEE. Trimming took off 5 bases at V and 5 bases at J, with 13 bases between the two ends. The CDR3 contains 13 residues. CDR3 residues: CASSATGRTEAFF. CDR3 DNA: TGTGCCAGCAGTGCGACAGGCCGGACTGAAGCTTTCTTT.

The V call is TRBV4-3, the J call TRBJ2-7; 9 bases fit TRBD1. Unmatched junction bases numbered 7, after V lost 1 base and J lost 6 bases. The germline CDR1 and CDR2 sequences are LGHNA and YSLEER. The CDR3 runs 15 residues. The CDR3 is CASSQVTGGPPEQYF. CDR3 in DNA: TGCGCCAGCAGCCAAGTGACAGGGGGTCCTCCCGAGCAGTACTTC.

This chain links TRBV10-2 with TRBJ2-5, with 7 nucleotides matching TRBD1. Germline-derived CDR1 and CDR2 are WSHSY and SAAADI. The CDR3 extends over 15 amino acids. Trimming took 2 bases from V and 4 from J; bases not matched to a gene: 7. The CDR3 spells CASSEEGQRRETQYF. Written as DNA, the CDR3 is TGCGCCAGCAGTGAGGAGGGACAGAGAAGAGAGACCCAGTACTTC.

The CDR3 DNA sequence: TGTGCCAGCAGCCAAGGTGTGCCTATCAAGTACTTC. It translates to CASSQGVPIKYF. The chain has TRBV14 and TRBJ2-7; D call uncertain. The germline gives CDR1 SGHDN, CDR2 FVKESK. The CDR3 spans 12 residues. V dropped 1 base and J dropped 11 bases, with 12 bases sitting between them.

The chain combines TRBV9 with TRBJ1-6, with D possibly being TRBD1 (5 bases). The CDR3 is 15 amino acids. CDR1 and CDR2 from the germline V gene are SGDLS and YYNGEE. The ends were cut back, 0 bases at V and 7 bases at J, with 11 bases in the middle. CDR3 protein: CASSVEGPENSPLHF. The DNA for the CDR3 is TGTGCCAGCAGCGTAGAGGGGCCAGAGAATTCACCCCTCCACTTT.

V and J are TRBV24-1 and TRBJ1-5, with 10 bases that match TRBD1. With 7 bases clipped from V and 7 bases from J, the junction kept 9 bases outside the gene matches. The CDR3 totals 15 residues. Germline CDR1 and CDR2: KGHDR and SFDVKD. The CDR3: CATREGQGFGQPQHF. CDR3 DNA sequence: TGTGCCACCAGGGAGGGACAGGGGTTTGGGCAGCCCCAGCATTTT.

CDR3 bases: TGTGCCAGCAGCCCCCGACTAGCGGGGACGTACAATGAGCAGTTCTTC. It encodes CASSPRLAGTYNEQFF. The J gene is TRBJ2-1, the V gene TRBV9; TRBD2 matches 11 bases. This CDR3 contains 16 residues. Germline trimming cut 4 bases from V and 4 bases from J; bases unmatched to any gene: 7. CDR1 SGDLS and CDR2 YYNGEE come from the germline V gene.

CDR3 loop: CASSWTGDGYTF. The DNA of the CDR3 is TGTGCCAGCAGTTGGACAGGGGATGGCTACACCTTC. The chain uses TRBV2 and TRBJ1-2; TRBD1 agrees at 9 bases. This CDR3 has 12 amino acids. Germline V gene lookup returns CDR1 SNHLY and CDR2 FYNNEI. Unmatched junction bases numbered 1, after V lost 5 bases and J lost 6 bases.

The chain has TRBV18 and TRBJ1-6; tentatively, D is TRBD1 (5 bases). The CDR3 extends over 13 amino acids. Trimming shortened V by 3 bases and J by 11 bases, and 11 bases separated the two germline ends. CDR1 is KGHSH, CDR2 LQKENI, per germline. For the CDR3, the DNA is TGTGCCAGCTCACCCGGGGACTCGACACCCCTCCACTTT. Translating gives CASSPGDSTPLHF.

This clone was seen a single time. The V and J genes are TRBV10-3 and TRBJ1-5; D not resolved. Germline CDR1 is ENHRY and CDR2 is SYGVKD. The CDR3 sequence is 14 residues long. Between the trimmed V and J ends, which lost 4 bases and 5 bases, there was a span of 12 bases. CDR3 amino acids: CAISGIGFDQPQHF. CDR3 nucleotide sequence: TGTGCCATCAGTGGGATCGGGTTTGATCAGCCCCAGCATTTT.

This chain links TRBV18 with TRBJ2-7, with D tentatively TRBD1 (6 bases). Looked up from germline, CDR1 is KGHSH and CDR2 is LQKENI. The V end was cut by 2 bases, the J end by 3 bases, with 14 bases between. CDR3 length: 15 amino acids. CDR3 region: CASSPVGTHNYEQYF. For the CDR3, the DNA is TGTGCCAGCTCACCAGTCGGGACACACAACTACGAGCAGTACTTC.

V is TRBV5-4 and J is TRBJ2-1; weak D call: TRBD1 (5 bases). Germline CDR1 reads SGHNT; CDR2 reads YYREEE (reference sequence). The CDR3 consists of 15 residues. V dropped 6 bases and J dropped 8 bases, with 21 bases sitting between them. The CDR3 DNA reads as TGTGCCAGCATCCAAACCCCAGGGCCTCGGGATGAGCAGTTCTTC. Translated: CASIQTPGPRDEQFF. The variable domain in full, with the rest retrieved from reference TRBV5-4 and TRBJ2-1, is ETGVTQSPTHLIKTRGQQVTLRCSSQSGHNTVSWYQQALGQGPQFIFQYYREEENGRGNFPPRFSGLQFPNYSSELNVNALELDDSALYLCASIQTPGPRDEQFFGPGTRLTVL.

This clone was found many times. The chain employs TRBV5-4 and TRBJ2-7, with D perhaps TRBD2 (6 bases). Deletions cut 4 bases from V and 4 bases from J, with 12 bases between. Germline loops: CDR1 SGHNT, CDR2 YYREEE (reference sequence). The CDR3 is 13 residues long. CDR3 loop: CASSGGLPYEQYF. The CDR3 nucleotides are TGTGCCAGCAGCGGGGGACTTCCTTACGAGCAGTACTTC.

The chain carries TRBV11-3 and TRBJ2-3; tentative D call: TRBD1 (6 bases). There are 14 residues in the CDR3. The V and J ends lost 6 bases and 8 bases respectively, with 18 bases between them. Germline CDR1 SGHNT, CDR2 YENEEA. The CDR3 loop reads CASSKPGQEVTQYF. Here the CDR3 DNA reads TGTGCCAGCAGTAAACCGGGACAAGAAGTTACGCAGTATTTT.

The V and J genes are TRBV5-6 and TRBJ2-7, with D maybe TRBD1 (6 bases). The germline V and J ends were trimmed by 0 bases and 1 base, with 11 bases remaining between them. Germline-derived CDR1 and CDR2 are SGHDT and YYEEEE. This CDR3 is built from 15 residues. The chain's CDR3 is CASSLDHRVSYEQYF. Here the CDR3 DNA reads TGTGCCAGCAGCTTGGATCACAGGGTATCCTACGAGCAGTACTTC.

This chain joins TRBV19 and TRBJ1-1; TRBD1 is a possible D gene (5 bases). CDR3 length: 14 residues. The V gene's germline CDR1 is LNHDA and CDR2 SQIVND (reference sequence). Trimming took off 2 bases at V and 5 bases at J, with 12 bases between the two ends. The CDR3 loop reads CASSIRQGGTEAFF. In DNA, the CDR3 is TGTGCCAGTAGTATAAGGCAGGGCGGAACTGAAGCTTTCTTT.

The chain recombines TRBV28 with TRBJ1-5; 7 bases match TRBD1. In germline, CDR1 is MDHEN, CDR2 SYDVKM. V shed 5 bases and J 2 bases; nucleotides not matched to a gene: 6. The CDR3 has 15 amino acids. CDR3: CASSPTGSRNQPQHF. DNA for the CDR3: TGTGCCAGCAGTCCGACAGGGTCTCGCAATCAGCCCCAGCATTTT.

The chain is built from TRBV18 and TRBJ2-5; the D gene is possibly TRBD1 (7 bases). This CDR3 contains 14 residues. CDR1 and CDR2 (germline): KGHSH, LQKENI. Trimming stripped 3 bases from V and 6 bases from J, with 14 bases between. CDR3 region: CASSPSTGRKTQYF. In DNA, the CDR3 is TGTGCCAGCTCACCCTCGACAGGGAGGAAGACCCAGTACTTC.

This clone came up a few times. Other DNA sequences in this sample translate to the same CDR3. The chain has TRBV18 and TRBJ2-2; D is perhaps TRBD1 (5 bases). Germline CDR1 KGHSH, CDR2 LQKENI. V gave up 2 bases and J gave up 1 base, with 8 bases separating them. This CDR3 region has 15 residues. CDR3 protein: CASSPRGENTGELFF. Written as DNA, the CDR3 is TGTGCCAGCTCACCAAGGGGCGAGAACACCGGGGAGCTGTTTTTT.

This chain links TRBV5-1 with TRBJ2-7; maybe TRBD2 (7 bases). The CDR3 sequence is 15 residues long. Germline V CDR1 and CDR2: SGHRS, YFSETQ. V was shortened by 2 bases and J by 0 bases, with 12 bases between the two germline ends. DNA of the CDR3: TGCGCCAGCAGCTTAGGCGGGGGCAGCTCCTACGAGCAGTACTTC. It is translated as CASSLGGGSSYEQYF.

The table lists this clone with a count of one. The rearrangement joins TRBV6-5 to TRBJ1-2; 7 bases agree with TRBD1. Germline values: CDR1 MNHEY, CDR2 SVGAGI. The CDR3 runs 15 residues. Trimming removed 7 bases from V and 2 bases from J; junction bases left unmatched: 10. As DNA, the CDR3 is TGTGCCAGCACCCCAGGACAGGCCAAAAACTATGGCTACACCTTC. It translates to CASTPGQAKNYGYTF.

The chain employs TRBV2 and TRBJ1-5; D might be TRBD1 (5 bases). CDR1 SNHLY and CDR2 FYNNEI come from the germline V gene. V gave up 8 bases and J gave up 11 bases, with 22 bases separating them. The CDR3 extends over 14 amino acids. For the CDR3, the DNA is TGTGCCAGCCTACCCTCAGGGCCTAAAGGGGCCCAGCATTTT. It specifies CASLPSGPKGAQHF.

This clone was seen a few times. This chain links TRBV28 with TRBJ1-3; D is undetermined. V lost 3 bases and J 0 bases, leaving 6 bases between the germline ends. The CDR3 contains 14 residues. Germline V lookup: CDR1 MDHEN, CDR2 SYDVKM. The CDR3 DNA reads TGTGCCAGCAGTTTTGATAGCTCTGGAAACACCATATATTTT. Translated: CASSFDSSGNTIYF. The whole variable domain, filled in from reference TRBV28 and TRBJ1-3, reads DVKVTQSSRYLVKRTGEKVFLECVQDMDHENMFWYRQDPGLGLRLIYFSYDVKMKEKGDIPEGYSVSREKKERFSLILESASTNQTSMYLCASSFDSSGNTIYFGEGSWLTVV.

The chain employs TRBV14 and TRBJ1-1; the D gene is possibly TRBD1 (6 bases). CDR3 length: 15 amino acids. V was pared by 4 bases and J by 3 bases, with 15 bases between. The germline V gene has CDR1 SGHDN and CDR2 FVKESK. The CDR3 DNA sequence: TGTGCCAGCAGCCGGGTGACAGGTAGGGACACTGAAGCTTTCTTT. Protein sequence: CASSRVTGRDTEAFF.

The gene calls are TRBV28 and TRBJ2-3, with no clear D. This CDR3 region has 12 residues. Germline CDR1 and CDR2: MDHEN and SYDVKM. V was shortened by 6 bases and J by 6 bases, with 10 bases between the two germline ends. In DNA, the CDR3 is TGTGCCAGCAGCCCGAGTCGGGATACGCAGTATTTT. As protein: CASSPSRDTQYF.

The chain carries TRBV7-2 and TRBJ2-7; tentative D call: TRBD1 (6 bases). The CDR3 covers 14 residues. The germline V gene encodes CDR1 SGHTA and CDR2 FQGNSA. V lost 3 bases and J lost 2, with 11 bases in between. The CDR3 DNA reads as TGTGCCAGCAGCTTTTACCAGGGGACCTACGAGCAGTACTTC. Translation gives CASSFYQGTYEQYF.